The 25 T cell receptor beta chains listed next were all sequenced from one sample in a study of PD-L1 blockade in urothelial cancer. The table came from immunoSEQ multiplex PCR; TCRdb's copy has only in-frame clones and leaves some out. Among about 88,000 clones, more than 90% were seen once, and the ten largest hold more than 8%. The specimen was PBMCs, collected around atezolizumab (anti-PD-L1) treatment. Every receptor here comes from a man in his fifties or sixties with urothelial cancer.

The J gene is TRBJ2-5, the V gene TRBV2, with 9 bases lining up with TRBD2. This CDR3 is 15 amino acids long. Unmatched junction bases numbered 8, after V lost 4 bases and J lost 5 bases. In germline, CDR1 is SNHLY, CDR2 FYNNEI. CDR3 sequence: CASSANSGGGETQYF. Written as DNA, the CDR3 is TGTGCCAGCAGTGCTAATAGCGGGGGTGGGGAGACCCAGTACTTC.

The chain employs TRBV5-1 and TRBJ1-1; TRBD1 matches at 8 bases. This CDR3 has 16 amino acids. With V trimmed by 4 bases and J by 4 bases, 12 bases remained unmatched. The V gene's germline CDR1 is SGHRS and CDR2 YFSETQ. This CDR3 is CASSPPGTGSFTEAFF. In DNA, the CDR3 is TGCGCCAGCAGCCCCCCCGGGACAGGTAGTTTCACTGAAGCTTTCTTT.

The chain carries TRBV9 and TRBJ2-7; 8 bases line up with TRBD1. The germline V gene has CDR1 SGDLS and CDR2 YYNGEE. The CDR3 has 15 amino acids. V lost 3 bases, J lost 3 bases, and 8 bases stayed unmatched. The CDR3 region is CASSEEGTGYYEQYF. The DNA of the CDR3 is TGTGCCAGCAGCGAGGAGGGGACAGGATACTACGAGCAGTACTTC.

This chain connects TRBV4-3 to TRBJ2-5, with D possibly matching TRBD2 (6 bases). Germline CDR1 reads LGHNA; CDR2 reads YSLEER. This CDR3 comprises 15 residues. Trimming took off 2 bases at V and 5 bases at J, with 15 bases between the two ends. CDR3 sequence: CASSQSAGPGETQYF. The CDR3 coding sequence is TGCGCCAGCAGCCAATCGGCGGGGCCCGGGGAGACCCAGTACTTC.

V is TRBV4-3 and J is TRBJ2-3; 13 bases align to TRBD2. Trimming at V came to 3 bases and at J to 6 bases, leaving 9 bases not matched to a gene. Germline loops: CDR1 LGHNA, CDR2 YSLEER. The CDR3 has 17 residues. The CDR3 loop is CASSHGLAGADLDTQYF. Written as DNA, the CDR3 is TGCGCCAGCAGCCACGGACTAGCGGGGGCAGACCTGGATACGCAGTATTTT.

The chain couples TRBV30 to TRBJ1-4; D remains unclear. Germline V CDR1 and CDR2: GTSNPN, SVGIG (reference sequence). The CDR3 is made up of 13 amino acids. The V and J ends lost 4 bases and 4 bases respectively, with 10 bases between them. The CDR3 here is CAWTPGNNEKLFF. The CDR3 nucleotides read TGTGCCTGGACGCCGGGGAATAATGAAAAACTGTTTTTT.

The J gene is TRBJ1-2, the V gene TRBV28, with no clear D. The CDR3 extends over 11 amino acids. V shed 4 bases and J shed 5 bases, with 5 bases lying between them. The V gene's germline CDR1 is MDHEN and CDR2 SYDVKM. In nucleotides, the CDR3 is TGTGCCAGCAGTTCCTTTTATGGCTACACCTTC. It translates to CASSSFYGYTF.

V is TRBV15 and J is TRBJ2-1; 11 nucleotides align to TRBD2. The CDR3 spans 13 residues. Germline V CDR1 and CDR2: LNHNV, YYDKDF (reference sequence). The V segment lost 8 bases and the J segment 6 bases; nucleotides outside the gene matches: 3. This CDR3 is CATLTSGSNEQFF. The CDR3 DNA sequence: TGTGCCACCCTAACTAGCGGGAGCAATGAGCAGTTCTTC.

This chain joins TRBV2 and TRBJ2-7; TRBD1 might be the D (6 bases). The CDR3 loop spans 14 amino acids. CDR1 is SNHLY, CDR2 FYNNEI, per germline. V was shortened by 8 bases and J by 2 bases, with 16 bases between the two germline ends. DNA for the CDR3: TGTGCCAGCGGCACAGGGACATACCCCTACGAGCAGTACTTC. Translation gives CASGTGTYPYEQYF. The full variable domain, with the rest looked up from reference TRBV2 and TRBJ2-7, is EPEVTQTPSHQVTQMGQEVILRCVPISNHLYFYWYRQILGQKVEFLVSFYNNEISEKSEIFDDQFSVERPDGSNFTLKIRSTKLEDSAMYFCASGTGTYPYEQYFGPGTRLTVT.

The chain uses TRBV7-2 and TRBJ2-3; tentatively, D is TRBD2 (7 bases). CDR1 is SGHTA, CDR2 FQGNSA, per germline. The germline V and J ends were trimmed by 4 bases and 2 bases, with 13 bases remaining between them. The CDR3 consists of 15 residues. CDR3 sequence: CASSYPGGPTDTQYF. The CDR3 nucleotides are TGTGCCAGCAGCTACCCGGGGGGCCCCACAGATACGCAGTATTTT. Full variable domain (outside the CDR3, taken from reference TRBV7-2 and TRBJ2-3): GAGVSQSPSNKVTEKGKDVELRCDPISGHTALYWYRQSLGQGLEFLIYFQGNSAPDKSGLPSDRFSAERTGGSVSTLTIQRTQQEDSAVYLCASSYPGGPTDTQYFGPGTRLTVL.

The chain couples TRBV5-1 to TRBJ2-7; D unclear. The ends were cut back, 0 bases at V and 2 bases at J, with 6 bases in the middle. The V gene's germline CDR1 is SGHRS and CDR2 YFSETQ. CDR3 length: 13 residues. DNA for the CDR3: TGCGCCAGCAGCTTGGAACAGACCTACGAGCAGTACTTC. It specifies CASSLEQTYEQYF.

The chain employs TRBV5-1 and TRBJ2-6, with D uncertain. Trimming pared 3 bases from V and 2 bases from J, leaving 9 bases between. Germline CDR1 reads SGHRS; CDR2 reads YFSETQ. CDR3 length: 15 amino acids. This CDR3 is CASSSGQAGANVLTF. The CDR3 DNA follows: TGCGCCAGCAGCTCCGGCCAGGCTGGGGCCAACGTCCTGACTTTC.

In DNA, the CDR3 is TGTGCCTGGAGTGTAGGTTCAGGCGTCTTCTACGAGCAGTACTTC. Translating gives CAWSVGSGVFYEQYF. The chain links TRBV30 to TRBJ2-7; no definite D call. V was shortened by 0 bases and J by 3 bases, with 15 bases between the two germline ends. CDR1 is GTSNPN, CDR2 SVGIG, per germline (reference sequence). This CDR3 is built from 15 residues. Looking up the rest from reference TRBV30 and TRBJ2-7 gives the full variable domain: SQTIHQWPATLVQPVGSPLSLECTVEGTSNPNLYWYRQAAGRGLQLLFYSVGIGQISSEVPQNLSASRPQDRQFILSSKKLLLSDSGFYLCAWSVGSGVFYEQYFGPGTRLTVT.

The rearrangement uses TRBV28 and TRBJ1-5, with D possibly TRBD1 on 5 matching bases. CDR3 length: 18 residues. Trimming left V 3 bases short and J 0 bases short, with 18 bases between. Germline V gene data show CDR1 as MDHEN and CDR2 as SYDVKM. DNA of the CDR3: TGTGCCAGCAGTTTTTTACAGGACCCGACGTATAGCAATCAGCCCCAGCATTTT. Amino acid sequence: CASSFLQDPTYSNQPQHF.

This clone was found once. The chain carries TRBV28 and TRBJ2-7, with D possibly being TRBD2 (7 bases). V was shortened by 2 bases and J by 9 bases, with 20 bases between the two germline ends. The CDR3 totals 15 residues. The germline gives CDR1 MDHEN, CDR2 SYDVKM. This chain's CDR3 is CASSLIRGGGSGQYF. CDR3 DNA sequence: TGTGCCAGCAGTTTAATCAGGGGAGGGGGTAGCGGGCAGTACTTC.

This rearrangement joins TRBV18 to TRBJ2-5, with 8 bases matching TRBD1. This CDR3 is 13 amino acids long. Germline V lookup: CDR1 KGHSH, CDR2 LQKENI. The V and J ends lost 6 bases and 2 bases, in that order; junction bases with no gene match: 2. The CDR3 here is CASSRQGQETQYF. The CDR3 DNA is TGTGCCAGCTCTCGACAGGGGCAAGAGACCCAGTACTTC.

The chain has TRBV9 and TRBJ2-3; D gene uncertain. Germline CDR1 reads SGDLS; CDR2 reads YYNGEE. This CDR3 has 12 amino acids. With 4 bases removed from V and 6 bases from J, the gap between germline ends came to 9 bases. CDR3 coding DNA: TGTGCCAGCAGCCTGTCCTCGGATACGCAGTATTTT. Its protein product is CASSLSSDTQYF.

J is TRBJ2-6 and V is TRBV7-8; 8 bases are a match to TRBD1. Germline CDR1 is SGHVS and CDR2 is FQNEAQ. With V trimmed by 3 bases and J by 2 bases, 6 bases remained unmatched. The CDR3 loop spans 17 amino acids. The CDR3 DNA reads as TGTGCCAGCAGCTTCGGGACAGGTCAACCTGGGGCCAACGTCCTGACTTTC. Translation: CASSFGTGQPGANVLTF.

CDR3 region: CASSRGQATQLYSNQPQHF. The CDR3 DNA reads as TGTGCCAGCAGTCGAGGACAGGCGACCCAACTTTATAGCAATCAGCCCCAGCATTTT. The chain links TRBV2 to TRBJ1-5; 7 nucleotides line up with TRBD1. Germline V lookup: CDR1 SNHLY, CDR2 FYNNEI. V gave up 5 bases and J gave up 0 bases; unmatched junction bases: 16. This CDR3 region has 19 residues.

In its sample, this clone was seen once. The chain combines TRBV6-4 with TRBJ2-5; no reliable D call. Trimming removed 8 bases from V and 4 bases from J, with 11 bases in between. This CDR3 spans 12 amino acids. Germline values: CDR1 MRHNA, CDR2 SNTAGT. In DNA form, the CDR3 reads TGTGCCAGCGTTGTTAGTCGAGAGACCCAGTACTTC. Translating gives CASVVSRETQYF.

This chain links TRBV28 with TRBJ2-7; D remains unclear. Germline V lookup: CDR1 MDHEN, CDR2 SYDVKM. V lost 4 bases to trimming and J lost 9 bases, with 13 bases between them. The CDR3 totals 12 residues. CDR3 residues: CASSSNLGWQYF. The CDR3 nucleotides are TGTGCCAGCAGTTCTAACCTAGGTTGGCAGTACTTC.

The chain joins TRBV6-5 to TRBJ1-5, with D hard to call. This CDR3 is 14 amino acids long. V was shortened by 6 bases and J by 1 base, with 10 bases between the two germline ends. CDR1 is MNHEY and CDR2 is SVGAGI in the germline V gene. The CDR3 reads CASREGWSNQPQHF. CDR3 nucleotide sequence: TGTGCCAGCAGGGAGGGCTGGAGCAATCAGCCCCAGCATTTT.

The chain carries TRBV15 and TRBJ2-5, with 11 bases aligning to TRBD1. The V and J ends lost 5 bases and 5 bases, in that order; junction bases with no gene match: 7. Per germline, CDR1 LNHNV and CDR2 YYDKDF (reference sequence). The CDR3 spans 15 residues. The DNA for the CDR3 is TGTGCCACCAGCGTGCGGACAGGGGGCGATGAGACCCAGTACTTC. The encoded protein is CATSVRTGGDETQYF.

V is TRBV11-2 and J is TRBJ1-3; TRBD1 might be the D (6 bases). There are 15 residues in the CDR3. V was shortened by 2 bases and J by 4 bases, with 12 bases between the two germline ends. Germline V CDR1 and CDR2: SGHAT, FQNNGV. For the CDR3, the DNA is TGTGCCAGCAGCTTAACACCAGGGGAAGGAAACACCATATATTTT. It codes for CASSLTPGEGNTIYF.

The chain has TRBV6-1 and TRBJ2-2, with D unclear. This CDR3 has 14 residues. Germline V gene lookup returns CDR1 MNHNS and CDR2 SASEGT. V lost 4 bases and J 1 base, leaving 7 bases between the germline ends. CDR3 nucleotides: TGTGCCAGCAGTGGCCAGAAGAACACCGGGGAGCTGTTTTTT. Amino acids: CASSGQKNTGELFF.